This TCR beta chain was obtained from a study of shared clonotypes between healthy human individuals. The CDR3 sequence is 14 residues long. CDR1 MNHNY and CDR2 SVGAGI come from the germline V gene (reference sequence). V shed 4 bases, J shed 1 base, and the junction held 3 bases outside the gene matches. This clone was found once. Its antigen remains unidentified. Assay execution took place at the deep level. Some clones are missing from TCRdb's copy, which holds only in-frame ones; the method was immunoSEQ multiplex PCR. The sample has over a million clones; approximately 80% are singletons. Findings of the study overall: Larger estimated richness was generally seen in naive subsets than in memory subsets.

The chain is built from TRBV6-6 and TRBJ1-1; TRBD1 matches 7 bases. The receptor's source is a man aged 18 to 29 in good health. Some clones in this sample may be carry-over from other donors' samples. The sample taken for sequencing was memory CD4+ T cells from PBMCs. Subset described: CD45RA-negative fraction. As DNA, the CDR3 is TGTGCCAGCAGTTCCGGGACAGCGAACACTGAAGCTTTCTTT. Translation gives CASSSGTANTEAFF.